The 9 T cell receptor beta chains reported below all come from one sample, sequenced in a study of cytomegalovirus exposure and HLA in healthy donors. 13 Jbeta primers and 60 Vbeta primers were used for the PCR. Assay used: immunoSEQ multiplex PCR; TCRdb lists only in-frame clones, some missing. The sample holds roughly 200,000 clones, 79% seen once. Material: PBMCs. The receptors shown here come from a woman in her 30s in good health and CMV-seropositive.

This clone turned up a few times. V and J are TRBV16 and TRBJ1-1; no definite D call. CDR3 length: 14 residues. V lost 4 bases and J 1 base, leaving 10 bases between the germline ends. Germline lookup yields CDR1 KGHSY and CDR2 FQNENV. CDR3: CASSPQRGNTEAFF. CDR3 DNA sequence: TGTGCCAGCAGCCCCCAACGGGGGAACACTGAAGCTTTCTTT.

The rearrangement uses TRBV7-2 and TRBJ1-2; D remains ambiguous. V lost 2 bases to trimming and J lost 2 bases, with 9 bases between them. The CDR3 is 14 residues long. The germline V gene encodes CDR1 SGHTA and CDR2 FQGNSA. The CDR3 nucleotides are TGTGCCAGCAGCTTAAGCGTAGGAAACTATGGCTACACCTTC. It translates to CASSLSVGNYGYTF.

The rearrangement joins TRBV19 to TRBJ2-3, with 7 bases aligning to TRBD2. Germline loops: CDR1 LNHDA, CDR2 SQIVND (reference sequence). This CDR3 contains 17 residues. J was trimmed by 4 bases and V by 2 bases; bases with no gene match: 12. CDR3 bases: TGTGCCAGTAGTATACGTAGCGGGTTGTCGAGCGCAGATACGCAGTATTTT. Amino acid sequence: CASSIRSGLSSADTQYF.

The genes are TRBV4-3 and TRBJ1-5; D remains unclear. V lost 0 bases, J lost 2 bases, and 8 bases lay in between. This CDR3 region has 15 residues. Germline assignment: CDR1 LGHNA and CDR2 YSLEER. The CDR3 DNA reads as TGCGCCAGCAGCCAAGATCCGCGGGGCAATCAGCCCCAGCATTTT. This codes for CASSQDPRGNQPQHF.

V is TRBV6-5 and J is TRBJ2-3, with 7 bases fitting TRBD2. Germline CDR1 is MNHEY and CDR2 is SVGAGI. This CDR3 comprises 13 residues. J lost 5 bases, V lost 4 bases, and 3 bases had no gene match. CDR3 region: CASSSGLVDTQYF. CDR3 nucleotide sequence: TGTGCCAGCAGTTCCGGACTAGTAGATACGCAGTATTTT.

The rearrangement links TRBV5-4 to TRBJ2-3; 8 bases are shared with TRBD2. The CDR3 has 14 amino acids. With V trimmed by 1 base and J by 4 bases, 2 bases remained unmatched. Germline CDR1 SGHNT, CDR2 YYREEE (reference sequence). CDR3 DNA sequence: TGTGCCAGCAGCTTGAGAGCGGGGGCAGATACGCAGTATTTT. Protein: CASSLRAGADTQYF.

The sample holds a few counts of this clone. The rearrangement joins TRBV7-9 to TRBJ2-2; unclear D gene. The CDR3 has 16 amino acids. The V end lost 3 bases, the J end lost 0 bases, and 11 bases lay between the germline ends. The germline CDR1 and CDR2 sequences are SEHNR and FQNEAQ (reference sequence). The CDR3 loop reads CASSFSLLSNTGELFF. The DNA for the CDR3 is TGTGCCAGCAGCTTTTCTCTCCTCTCGAACACCGGGGAGCTGTTTTTT.

The chain employs TRBV4-1 and TRBJ1-4; tentative D call: TRBD1 (6 bases). The CDR3 loop spans 15 amino acids. V lost 1 base to trimming and J lost 2 bases, with 8 bases between them. The germline gives CDR1 MGHRA, CDR2 YSYEKL. CDR3 protein: CASSQAGVTNEKLFF. The CDR3 coding sequence is TGCGCCAGCAGCCAAGCAGGGGTGACTAATGAAAAACTGTTTTTT.

In its sample, this clone was seen a few times. The chain uses TRBV5-4 and TRBJ1-5, with D tentatively TRBD1 (5 bases). The CDR3 runs to 14 residues. Germline loops: CDR1 SGHNT, CDR2 YYREEE (reference sequence). The germline V and J ends were trimmed by 0 bases and 9 bases, with 13 bases remaining between them. The CDR3 loop reads CASSLGGGTRPQHF. Written as DNA, the CDR3 is TGTGCCAGCAGCTTGGGGGGGGGAACGAGGCCCCAGCATTTT.